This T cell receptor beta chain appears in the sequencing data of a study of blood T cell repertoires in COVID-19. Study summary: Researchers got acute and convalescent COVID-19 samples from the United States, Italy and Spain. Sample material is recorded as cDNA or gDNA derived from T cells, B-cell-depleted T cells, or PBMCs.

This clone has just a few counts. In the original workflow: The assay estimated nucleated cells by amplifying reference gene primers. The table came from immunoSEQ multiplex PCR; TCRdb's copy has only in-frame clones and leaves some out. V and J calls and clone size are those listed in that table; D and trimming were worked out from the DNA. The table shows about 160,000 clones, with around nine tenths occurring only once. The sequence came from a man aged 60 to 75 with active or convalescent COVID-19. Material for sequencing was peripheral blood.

Here the CDR3 reads CASTLQGLANYGYTF. The CDR3, as DNA: TGTGCCAGCACGTTACAAGGACTAGCTAACTATGGCTACACCTTC. The J gene is TRBJ1-2, the V gene TRBV5-6; D not resolved. The V end was cut by 6 bases, the J end by 0 bases, with 15 bases between. CDR3 size: 15 residues. Germline CDR1 reads SGHDT; CDR2 reads YYEEEE.